These 27 T cell receptor beta chains originate from one sample sequenced in a study of blood T cell repertoires in COVID-19. The data were produced by immunoSEQ multiplex PCR, yet TCRdb's version contains in-frame clones alone and is incomplete. Among 200,000 to 250,000 clones listed, around 90% were seen once. Input material: peripheral blood. Receptors originate from a man aged 25 to 45 with COVID-19, enrolled during active disease.

The rearrangement joins TRBV7-3 to TRBJ2-7; 9 bases are shared with TRBD1. There are 13 residues in the CDR3. The germline V gene encodes CDR1 SGHTA and CDR2 FQGTGA. J gave up 2 bases and V 5 bases, and 1 base lay outside the gene matches. The CDR3 DNA reads as TGTGCCAGCAGCCGGGACAGGGCCTACGAGCAGTACTTC. Translation: CASSRDRAYEQYF.

V is TRBV4-2 and J is TRBJ2-7; 7 positions agree with TRBD1. Germline assignment: CDR1 LGHNA and CDR2 YNFKEQ. CDR3 length: 15 residues. V gave up 0 bases and J gave up 2 bases; unmatched junction bases: 4. The CDR3 here is CASSQERQGAYEQYF. The DNA of the CDR3 is TGTGCCAGCAGCCAAGAGAGACAGGGAGCCTACGAGCAGTACTTC.

The genes are TRBV27 and TRBJ1-1; 9 bases match TRBD1. Germline V gene data show CDR1 as MNHEY and CDR2 as SMNVEV (reference sequence). CDR3 length equals 14 residues. The trim removed 6 bases at V and 5 bases at J, leaving 7 bases unmatched. CDR3 protein: CASSSGTGRTEAFF. CDR3 nucleotide sequence: TGTGCCAGCAGCTCAGGGACAGGGAGGACTGAAGCTTTCTTT.

The rearrangement uses TRBV24-1 and TRBJ2-2; TRBD1 might be the D (6 bases). The ends were cut back, 8 bases at V and 5 bases at J, with 14 bases in the middle. CDR1 and CDR2 from the germline V gene are KGHDR and SFDVKD. The CDR3 is 14 amino acids. CDR3 sequence reads: CATTRGQGTGELFF. CDR3 nucleotides: TGTGCCACCACCCGGGGACAAGGGACCGGGGAGCTGTTTTTT.

This chain uses TRBV7-9 with TRBJ1-1, with unresolved D. Per the germline V gene, CDR1 is SEHNR and CDR2 is FQNEAQ (reference sequence). The V gene lost 5 bases and the J gene lost 1 base, with 8 bases spanning the gap. This CDR3 contains 13 residues. The CDR3 loop reads CASSPPGNTEAFF. In nucleotides, the CDR3 is TGTGCCAGCAGCCCGCCAGGGAACACTGAAGCTTTCTTT.

This chain joins TRBV7-6 and TRBJ1-1; TRBD1 matches at 7 bases. Trimming removed 1 base from V and 4 bases from J; junction bases left unmatched: 6. Germline assignment: CDR1 SGHVS and CDR2 FNYEAQ. The CDR3 is 15 amino acids. CDR3 residues: CASSLGQGLGTEAFF. For the CDR3, the DNA is TGTGCCAGCAGCTTAGGACAGGGTCTGGGCACTGAAGCTTTCTTT.

The J gene is TRBJ2-7, the V gene TRBV11-2; 8 bases match TRBD1. This CDR3 is built from 13 residues. V gave up 3 bases and J gave up 8 bases; unmatched junction bases: 6. Germline V gene data show CDR1 as SGHAT and CDR2 as FQNNGV. The CDR3: CASSLQQGDKQYF. CDR3 bases: TGTGCCAGCAGCTTGCAACAGGGGGACAAGCAGTACTTC.

This rearrangement joins TRBV5-6 to TRBJ1-2; TRBD1 matches at 7 bases. Losses at the gene ends were 3 bases for V and 1 base for J; bases not matched to a gene: 3. Germline V lookup: CDR1 SGHDT, CDR2 YYEEEE. This CDR3 has 14 amino acids. CDR3 in amino acids: CASSSHRGNYGYTF. The DNA of the CDR3 is TGTGCCAGCAGCTCCCACAGGGGTAACTATGGCTACACCTTC.

The V and J genes are TRBV29-1 and TRBJ1-2, with 7 bases identical to TRBD1. V lost 3 bases to trimming and J lost 8 bases; unmatched junction nucleotides: 3. Germline V gives CDR1 SQVTM, CDR2 ANQGSEA. The CDR3 covers 11 residues. CDR3 in DNA: TGCAGCGTTGAGAGGGGGCGAGGCTACACCTTC. This translates into CSVERGRGYTF.

This chain uses TRBV7-9 with TRBJ1-5; TRBD1 matches at 9 bases. The CDR3 runs 16 residues. V lost 5 bases to trimming and J lost 4 bases; unmatched junction nucleotides: 9. The germline V gene encodes CDR1 SEHNR and CDR2 FQNEAQ (reference sequence). The CDR3 sequence: CASSQNAGTGNQPQHF. The CDR3 nucleotides are TGTGCCAGCAGCCAGAACGCCGGGACAGGGAATCAGCCCCAGCATTTT.

About this clone: In the same sample, other DNA sequences code for this CDR3. This chain links TRBV6-5 with TRBJ1-2; 9 nucleotides align to TRBD1. The CDR3 length is 14 residues. J was trimmed by 4 bases and V by 2 bases; bases with no gene match: 2. Germline CDR1 MNHEY, CDR2 SVGAGI. The CDR3 coding sequence is TGTGCCAGCAGTTACGGGACAGGGTTCTATGGCTACACCTTC. Amino acids: CASSYGTGFYGYTF.

The chain carries TRBV5-6 and TRBJ1-1; maybe TRBD1 (6 bases). Trimming stripped 0 bases from V and 8 bases from J, with 17 bases between. The CDR3 length is 15 residues. The V gene's germline CDR1 is SGHDT and CDR2 YYEEEE. This CDR3 reads CASSLDARGSDEAFF. DNA of the CDR3: TGTGCCAGCAGCTTGGATGCCAGGGGTTCAGACGAAGCTTTCTTT.

The rearrangement joins TRBV15 to TRBJ2-7; TRBD1 agrees at 7 bases. V shed 0 bases, J shed 5 bases, and the junction held 7 bases outside the gene matches. CDR1 and CDR2 from the germline V gene are LNHNV and YYDKDF (reference sequence). The CDR3 is 15 amino acids. The CDR3 coding sequence is TGTGCCACCAGCAGAGATGTACAGGGGTTCGACGAGCAGTACTTC. Its protein product is CATSRDVQGFDEQYF.

J is TRBJ2-1 and V is TRBV24-1; 11 bases agree with TRBD2. CDR3 size: 15 residues. Germline CDR1 is KGHDR and CDR2 is SFDVKD. Trimming took 3 bases from V and 9 from J; bases not matched to a gene: 6. The CDR3 reads CATSDPLGLAAEQFF. In DNA form, the CDR3 reads TGTGCCACCAGTGATCCTTTGGGACTAGCGGCTGAGCAGTTCTTC.

A remark on this clone: Other DNA sequences in this specimen translate into the identical CDR3. The chain uses TRBV19 and TRBJ2-7, with 10 bases fitting TRBD2. Germline lookup yields CDR1 LNHDA and CDR2 SQIVND (reference sequence). The CDR3 totals 15 residues. V dropped 1 base and J dropped 3; count of bases not matched to a gene: 3. CDR3 protein: CASSIGLAGVYEQYF. The CDR3 coding sequence is TGTGCCAGTAGTATAGGACTAGCGGGCGTCTACGAGCAGTACTTC. The full variable domain, its missing parts supplied by reference TRBV19 and TRBJ2-7, is DGGITQSPKYLFRKEGQNVTLSCEQNLNHDAMYWYRQDPGQGLRLIYYSQIVNDFQKGDIAEGYSVSREKKESFPLTVTSAQKNPTAFYLCASSIGLAGVYEQYFGPGTRLTVT.

This clone has only one observation. The CDR3 here is CASSQDPRHSPLHF. The CDR3 nucleotides are TGCGCCAGCAGCCAAGACCCTAGGCATTCACCCCTCCACTTT. This chain links TRBV4-1 with TRBJ1-6; no firm D call. The CDR3 spans 14 residues. The V gene's germline CDR1 is MGHRA and CDR2 YSYEKL. Trimming shortened V by 0 bases and J by 8 bases, and 8 bases separated the two germline ends.

This rearrangement joins TRBV9 to TRBJ2-7; TRBD2 matches at 8 bases. J lost 5 bases, V lost 4 bases, and 8 bases had no gene match. The CDR3 is 14 amino acids. Germline values: CDR1 SGDLS, CDR2 YYNGEE. DNA of the CDR3: TGTGCCAGCAGCTCCGGGGGGGGCCAAAACGAGCAGTACTTC. Its protein is CASSSGGGQNEQYF.

The CDR3: CASSPPDSYYGYTF. The CDR3 bases are TGCGCCAGCAGCCCTCCCGACAGTTACTATGGCTACACCTTC. The chain has TRBV5-1 and TRBJ1-2; TRBD1 might be the D (5 bases). The CDR3 consists of 14 residues. Trimming shortened V by 4 bases and J by 3 bases, and 13 bases separated the two germline ends. Germline CDR1 and CDR2: SGHRS and YFSETQ.

The J gene is TRBJ2-1, the V gene TRBV28, with TRBD1 matching 8 bases. V was clipped by 4 bases and J by 4 bases; unmatched bases: 9. CDR3 size: 16 residues. Germline CDR1 is MDHEN and CDR2 is SYDVKM. CDR3 nucleotide sequence: TGTGCCAGCAGTTCCCTGGCAGGGGGCGCTTACAATGAGCAGTTCTTC. Translating gives CASSSLAGGAYNEQFF. The whole variable domain, filled in from reference TRBV28 and TRBJ2-1, reads DVKVTQSSRYLVKRTGEKVFLECVQDMDHENMFWYRQDPGLGLRLIYFSYDVKMKEKGDIPEGYSVSREKKERFSLILESASTNQTSMYLCASSSLAGGAYNEQFFGPGTRLTVL.

The chain couples TRBV27 to TRBJ2-5; 7 bases match TRBD1. Germline V gene lookup returns CDR1 MNHEY and CDR2 SMNVEV (reference sequence). This CDR3 is 14 amino acids long. V lost 6 bases and J lost 2; bases outside the gene matches: 6. As DNA, the CDR3 is TGTGCCAGCAGCCCTCGGGACAGACAAGAGACCCAGTACTTC. Translation gives CASSPRDRQETQYF.

The V and J genes are TRBV5-4 and TRBJ2-3, with a weak D call TRBD1 (6 bases). Trimming cost V 4 bases and J 0 bases, with 9 bases left between them. This CDR3 spans 14 amino acids. Germline V gives CDR1 SGHNT, CDR2 YYREEE (reference sequence). CDR3 nucleotide sequence: TGTGCCAGCAGCACCCAGGGGAGCACAGATACGCAGTATTTT. Amino acid sequence: CASSTQGSTDTQYF.

This chain connects TRBV5-4 to TRBJ1-6, with a weak D call TRBD1 (6 bases). The CDR3 spans 15 residues. Trimming shortened V by 6 bases and J by 10 bases, and 20 bases separated the two germline ends. In germline, CDR1 is SGHNT, CDR2 YYREEE (reference sequence). In DNA form, the CDR3 reads TGTGCCAGCAACAGGGAACCCACCGGTGGCTCACCCCTCCACTTT. The encoded protein is CASNREPTGGSPLHF.

The rearrangement uses TRBV27 and TRBJ2-7; 8 bases line up with TRBD1. The germline V gene has CDR1 MNHEY and CDR2 SMNVEV (reference sequence). This CDR3 has 13 amino acids. The ends lost 5 bases at V and 6 bases at J; junction bases unmatched: 6. In DNA form, the CDR3 reads TGTGCCAGCAGTGCTCGGACAGGGAGCGAGCAGTACTTC. It translates to CASSARTGSEQYF.

The V and J genes are TRBV28 and TRBJ1-2, with D hard to call. Germline assignment: CDR1 MDHEN and CDR2 SYDVKM. CDR3 length: 13 amino acids. V was trimmed by 9 bases and J by 2 bases, leaving 13 bases between them. CDR3 coding DNA: TGTGCCAGTCGGGGTAATCTAAACTATGGCTACACCTTC. Its protein is CASRGNLNYGYTF.

The V call is TRBV6-5, the J call TRBJ2-7, with 8 bases fitting TRBD1. V trimming: 7 bases; J trimming: 10 bases; junction bases outside the gene matches: 6. Germline CDR1 and CDR2: MNHEY and SVGAGI. The CDR3 sequence is 11 residues long. CDR3 in amino acids: CASIQGAGQYF. CDR3 bases: TGTGCCAGCATTCAGGGGGCAGGACAGTACTTC.

The chain recombines TRBV4-3 with TRBJ1-2; tentatively, D is TRBD1 (6 bases). From germline, CDR1 is LGHNA and CDR2 YSLEER. This CDR3 spans 16 amino acids. Trimming removed 0 bases from V and 4 bases from J, with 15 bases in between. In nucleotides, the CDR3 is TGCGCCAGCAGCCAAGATTCTGGGGGCGCGAGCTATGGCTACACCTTC. It codes for CASSQDSGGASYGYTF.

This clone was recorded a few times. The genes are TRBV7-3 and TRBJ2-1; 8 bases are shared with TRBD2. CDR3 length equals 15 residues. From germline, CDR1 is SGHTA and CDR2 FQGTGA. The junction had 3 bases not matched to a gene; V was cut back by 5 bases and J by 0 bases. The DNA of the CDR3 is TGTGCCAGCAGCCCAAGCGGGAGCTCCTACAATGAGCAGTTCTTC. It yields the protein CASSPSGSSYNEQFF.